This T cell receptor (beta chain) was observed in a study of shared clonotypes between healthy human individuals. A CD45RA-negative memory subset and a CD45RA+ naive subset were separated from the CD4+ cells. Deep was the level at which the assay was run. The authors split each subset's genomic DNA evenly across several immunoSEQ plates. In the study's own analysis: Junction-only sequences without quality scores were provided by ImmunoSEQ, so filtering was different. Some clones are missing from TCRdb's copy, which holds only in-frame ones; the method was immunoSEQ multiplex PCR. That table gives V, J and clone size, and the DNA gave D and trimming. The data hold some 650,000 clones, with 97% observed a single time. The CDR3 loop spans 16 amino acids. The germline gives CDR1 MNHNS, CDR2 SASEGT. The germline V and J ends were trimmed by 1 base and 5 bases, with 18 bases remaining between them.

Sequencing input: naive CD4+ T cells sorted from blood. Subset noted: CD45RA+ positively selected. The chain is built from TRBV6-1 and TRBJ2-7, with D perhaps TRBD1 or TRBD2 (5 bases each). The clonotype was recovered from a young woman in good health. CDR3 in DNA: TGTGCCAGCAGTGAAGGGGGCGGGTCTCGGGGTGACGAGCAGTACTTC. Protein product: CASSEGGGSRGDEQYF.